This T cell receptor beta chain was found in a study of radiation and T cells in renal cell carcinoma. Study findings and constraints: No pretreatment tumor biopsies were available for baseline clonotypes. From baseline, blood top tumor clonotypes peaked at 2 weeks post-radiation.

Documented time point: baseline pretreatment blood. Stated treatment: 15 Gy SBRT to primary tumor, nephrectomy 4 weeks later. Radiation-treated patients gave blood at baseline, week 2 and week 4. The CDR3 length is 15 residues. V was trimmed by 5 bases and J by 3 bases, leaving 14 bases between them. Looked up from germline, CDR1 is SGHVS and CDR2 is FQNEAQ. As concerns this clone: What it recognizes is unknown.

TCRdb keeps only in-frame clones here, not all; method: immunoSEQ multiplex PCR. The sample yields 150,000 or so clones, 70% to 90% seen once. This rearrangement joins TRBV7-8 to TRBJ1-5; no firm D call. Sequenced material: blood, taken from a patient whose treatment included radiotherapy and nephrectomy. This sequence originates from a woman between 45 and 65 years old with renal cell carcinoma. The CDR3 DNA reads TGTGCCAGCAGCCTAATCAGCGGGATCAATCAGCCCCAGCATTTT. Translated: CASSLISGINQPQHF.